These 16 T cell receptor beta chains came from one sample sequenced in a study of blood T cell repertoires in COVID-19. This table comes from immunoSEQ multiplex PCR, and its TCRdb copy is limited to in-frame clones, with some not included. The sample holds about 87,000 clones; more than 75% are singletons and the top ten take roughly 5%. Sequencing used peripheral blood. All receptors derive from a man in his forties with acute or convalescent COVID-19.

The J gene is TRBJ2-1, the V gene TRBV3-1 (or the pseudogene TRBV3-2); the match to TRBD2 covers 9 bases. V gave up 0 bases and J gave up 5 bases; unmatched junction bases: 2. Germline CDR1 is LGHDT and CDR2 is YNNKEL (reference sequence). The CDR3 spans 15 residues. As DNA, the CDR3 is TGTGCCAGCAGCCAAGATCTAGCGGGGAACAATGAGCAGTTCTTC. This translates into CASSQDLAGNNEQFF.

The chain links TRBV30 to TRBJ1-5; no clear D. The germline V gene encodes CDR1 GTSNPN and CDR2 SVGIG (reference sequence). Trimming shortened V by 1 base and J by 1 base, and 8 bases separated the two germline ends. The CDR3 is 14 residues long. CDR3 amino acids: CAWSADSSNQPQHF. The CDR3 nucleotides read TGTGCCTGGAGTGCGGACTCCAGCAATCAGCCCCAGCATTTT.

This clone was seen once. V usage is TRBV14 and J usage is TRBJ1-1; D remains unclear. This CDR3 has 13 residues. From germline, CDR1 is SGHDN and CDR2 FVKESK. The ends were cut back, 3 bases at V and 3 bases at J, with 8 bases in the middle. DNA of the CDR3: TGTGCCAGCAGCCAGGGGAGGCACACTGAAGCTTTCTTT. Translating it yields CASSQGRHTEAFF.

J is TRBJ2-5 and V is TRBV3-1 (or the pseudogene TRBV3-2); 14 nucleotides agree with TRBD2. The trim removed 4 bases at V and 4 bases at J, leaving 5 bases unmatched. The CDR3 runs 16 residues. CDR1 and CDR2 (germline): LGHDT, YNNKEL (reference sequence). The CDR3 protein is CASSLRTSGRRETQYF. CDR3 nucleotides: TGTGCCAGCAGCCTTCGGACTAGCGGGAGGAGAGAGACCCAGTACTTC.

V and J are TRBV20-1 and TRBJ2-3; TRBD2 matches 10 bases. The CDR3 contains 15 residues. V shed 3 bases and J 4 bases; nucleotides not matched to a gene: 7. Germline V gene data show CDR1 as DFQATT and CDR2 as SNEGSKA (reference sequence). The CDR3 reads CSASKLAGSADTQYF. In nucleotides, the CDR3 is TGCAGTGCTAGTAAACTAGCGGGATCTGCAGATACGCAGTATTTT.

The rearrangement joins TRBV27 to TRBJ1-6; 10 nucleotides agree with TRBD1. This CDR3 region has 15 residues. Germline V gene data show CDR1 as MNHEY and CDR2 as SMNVEV (reference sequence). Losses at the gene ends were 5 bases for V and 10 bases for J; bases not matched to a gene: 8. CDR3 in DNA: TGTGCCAGCAGTAACCGGGACAGGGGAGGATCACCCCTCCACTTT. It is translated as CASSNRDRGGSPLHF.

The V and J genes are TRBV11-2 and TRBJ1-3, with a weak D call TRBD1 (5 bases). CDR3 length: 15 amino acids. Between the trimmed V and J ends, which lost 5 bases and 4 bases, there was a span of 15 bases. The V gene's germline CDR1 is SGHAT and CDR2 FQNNGV. The CDR3 nucleotides read TGTGCCAGCAGCCGACTAGGGGCCGACGGAAACACCATATATTTT. Protein: CASSRLGADGNTIYF.

This clone has just one count. V gene TRBV7-8 combines with J gene TRBJ2-1; D may be TRBD2 (5 bases). This CDR3 contains 18 residues. Trimming removed 4 bases from V and 3 bases from J, with 22 bases in between. CDR1 and CDR2 from the germline V gene are SGHVS and FQNEAQ. The chain's CDR3 is CASSSVPLVPRIYNEQFF. The CDR3 nucleotides are TGTGCCAGCAGCTCAGTCCCACTAGTCCCCAGGATCTACAATGAGCAGTTCTTC. The full variable domain, its missing parts supplied by reference TRBV7-8 and TRBJ2-1, is GAGVSQSPRYKVAKRGQDVALRCDPISGHVSLFWYQQALGQGPEFLTYFQNEAQLDKSGLPSDRFFAERPEGSVSTLKIQRTQQEDSAVYLCASSSVPLVPRIYNEQFFGPGTRLTVL.

V is TRBV7-2 and J is TRBJ2-7; TRBD2 is a possible D gene (5 bases). V was clipped by 6 bases and J by 7 bases, with 16 bases between them. The CDR3 sequence is 13 residues long. Germline lookup yields CDR1 SGHTA and CDR2 FQGNSA. This chain's CDR3 is CASSPTRGFEQYF. The CDR3 region has the DNA TGTGCCAGCAGTCCTACCCGAGGGTTTGAGCAGTACTTC.

The gene calls are TRBV5-6 and TRBJ1-2; D gene uncertain. Trimming took off 0 bases at V and 4 bases at J, with 4 bases between the two ends. The CDR3 spans 12 residues. Germline V gene sequence: CDR1 SGHDT, CDR2 YYEEEE. Written as DNA, the CDR3 is TGTGCCAGCAGCTTGGATAGCTATGGCTACACCTTC. Protein product: CASSLDSYGYTF.

The chain combines TRBV19 with TRBJ1-1; D perhaps matches TRBD1 (6 bases). Germline V lookup: CDR1 LNHDA, CDR2 SQIVND (reference sequence). Trimming cost V 5 bases and J 1 base, with 11 bases left between them. This CDR3 region has 14 residues. The CDR3 coding sequence is TGTGCCAGTAGTCGGGACAACCCGAACACTGAAGCTTTCTTT. Encoded protein: CASSRDNPNTEAFF.

The chain joins TRBV5-1 to TRBJ2-1; TRBD1 matches 8 bases. The CDR3 length is 15 residues. Per germline, CDR1 SGHRS and CDR2 YFSETQ. V trimming: 4 bases; J trimming: 4 bases; junction bases outside the gene matches: 7. The CDR3 protein is CASSPRTGPYNEQFF. The CDR3 DNA reads TGCGCCAGCAGCCCACGGACAGGGCCGTACAATGAGCAGTTCTTC.

The chain has TRBV30 and TRBJ1-4; a weak D match, TRBD1 (5 bases). Trimming took off 3 bases at V and 8 bases at J, with 7 bases between the two ends. Germline assignment: CDR1 GTSNPN and CDR2 SVGIG (reference sequence). This CDR3 has 11 residues. CDR3 residues: CAWSDREKLFF. CDR3 DNA: TGTGCCTGGAGCGACAGAGAAAAACTGTTTTTT.

The chain uses TRBV7-2 and TRBJ1-2; 9 bases agree with TRBD1. The V gene end was trimmed by 1 base and the J gene end by 5 bases; junction bases not matched to a gene: 5. In germline, CDR1 is SGHTA, CDR2 FQGNSA. This CDR3 comprises 15 residues. The CDR3 DNA reads as TGTGCCAGCAGCTTAGAAGGCGGGACAGGGTATGGCTACACCTTC. Amino acids: CASSLEGGTGYGYTF.

This sequence joins TRBV3-1 (or the pseudogene TRBV3-2) and TRBJ2-2; D is unclear. Germline V CDR1 and CDR2: LGHDT, YNNKEL (reference sequence). The V end was cut by 4 bases, the J end by 3 bases, with 15 bases between. This CDR3 is built from 16 residues. The CDR3 here is CASSPSWQVDTGELFF. Here the CDR3 DNA reads TGTGCCAGCAGCCCCAGCTGGCAGGTGGACACCGGGGAGCTGTTTTTT.

The CDR3 region has the DNA TGTGCCAGTAGCCCTCAAAGGGGATCCGGGGAGCTGTTTTTT. It yields the protein CASSPQRGSGELFF. The gene calls are TRBV19 and TRBJ2-2, with a possible D match to TRBD1 (5 bases). Looked up from germline, CDR1 is LNHDA and CDR2 is SQIVND (reference sequence). This CDR3 has 14 amino acids. V dropped 6 bases and J dropped 6 bases, with 14 bases sitting between them.